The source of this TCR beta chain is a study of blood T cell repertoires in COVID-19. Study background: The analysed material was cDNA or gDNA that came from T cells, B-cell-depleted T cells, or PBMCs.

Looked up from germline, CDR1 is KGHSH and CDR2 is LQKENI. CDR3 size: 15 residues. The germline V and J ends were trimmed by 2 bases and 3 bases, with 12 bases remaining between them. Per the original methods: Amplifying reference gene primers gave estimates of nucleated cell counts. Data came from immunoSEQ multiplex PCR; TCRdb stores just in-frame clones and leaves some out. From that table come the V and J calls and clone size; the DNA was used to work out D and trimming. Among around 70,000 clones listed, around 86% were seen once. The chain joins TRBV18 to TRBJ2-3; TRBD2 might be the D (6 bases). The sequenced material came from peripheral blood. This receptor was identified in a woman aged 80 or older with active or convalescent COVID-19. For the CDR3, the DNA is TGTGCCAGCTCACCATCTAGCGCGGATACAGATACGCAGTATTTT. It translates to CASSPSSADTDTQYF.